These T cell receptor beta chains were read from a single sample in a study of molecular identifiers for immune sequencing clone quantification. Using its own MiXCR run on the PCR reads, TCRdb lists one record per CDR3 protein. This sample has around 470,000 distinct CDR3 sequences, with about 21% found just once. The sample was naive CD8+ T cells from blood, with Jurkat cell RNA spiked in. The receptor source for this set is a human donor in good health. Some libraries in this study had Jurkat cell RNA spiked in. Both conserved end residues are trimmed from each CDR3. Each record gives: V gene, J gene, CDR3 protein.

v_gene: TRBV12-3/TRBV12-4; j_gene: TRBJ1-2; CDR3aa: ASSQSGQGRDYGYT
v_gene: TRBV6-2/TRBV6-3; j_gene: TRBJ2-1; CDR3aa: ASSYSNELPSYNEQF
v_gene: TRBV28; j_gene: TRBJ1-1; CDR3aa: ASSLRPVGNTEAF
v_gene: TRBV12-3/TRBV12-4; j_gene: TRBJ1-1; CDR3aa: ASSSWDGTEAF
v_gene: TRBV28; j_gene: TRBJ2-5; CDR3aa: ASSLRRGQGVRRETQY
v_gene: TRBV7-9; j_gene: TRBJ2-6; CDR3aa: ASSQSQSGANVLT
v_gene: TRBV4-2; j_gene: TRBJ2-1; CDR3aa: ASSPEVVAGGLYNEQF
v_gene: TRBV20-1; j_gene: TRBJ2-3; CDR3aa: SASGPSGRLGTDTQY
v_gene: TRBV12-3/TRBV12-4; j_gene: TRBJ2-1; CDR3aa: ASSPSLRGRF
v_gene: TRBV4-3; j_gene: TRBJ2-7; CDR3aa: ASSQARDASSYEQY
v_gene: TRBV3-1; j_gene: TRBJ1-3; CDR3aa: ASSGLTGPEVAGTIY
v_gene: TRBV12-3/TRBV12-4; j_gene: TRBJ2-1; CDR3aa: ASAGQGGDEQF
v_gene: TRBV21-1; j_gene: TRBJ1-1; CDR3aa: ASSPRPTGMNTEAF
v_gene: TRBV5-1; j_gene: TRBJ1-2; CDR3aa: ASSLTGTVVYGYT
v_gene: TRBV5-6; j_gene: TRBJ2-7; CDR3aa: ASSFGLAVPYEQY
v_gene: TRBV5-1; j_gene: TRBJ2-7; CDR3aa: ASSFGGDYEQY
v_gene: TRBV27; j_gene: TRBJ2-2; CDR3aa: ASSPFSGGTHRELF
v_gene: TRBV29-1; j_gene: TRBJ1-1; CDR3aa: SVRQGNTEAF
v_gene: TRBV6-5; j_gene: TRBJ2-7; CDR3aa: TSSSTGHEQY
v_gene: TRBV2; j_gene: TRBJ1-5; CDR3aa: ASKASKSSNQPQH
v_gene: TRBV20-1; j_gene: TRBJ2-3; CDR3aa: SASDFDRRTDTQY
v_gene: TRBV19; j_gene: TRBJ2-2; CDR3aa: ASTLAGELF
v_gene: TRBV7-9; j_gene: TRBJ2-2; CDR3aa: ASSYTLSGGRDTGELF
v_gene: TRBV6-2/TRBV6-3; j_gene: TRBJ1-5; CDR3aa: ASSSFRRVDNQPQH
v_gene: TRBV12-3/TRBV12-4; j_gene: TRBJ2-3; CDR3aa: ASSFEHWDRDTDTQY
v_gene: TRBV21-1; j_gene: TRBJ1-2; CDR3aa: ASSNLLTYGYT
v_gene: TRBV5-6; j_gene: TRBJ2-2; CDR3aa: ASSRGRDHTGELF
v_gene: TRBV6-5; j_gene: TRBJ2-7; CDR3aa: ASSYSTTGGDEQY
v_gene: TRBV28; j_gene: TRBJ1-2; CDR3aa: ASHGGFGYT
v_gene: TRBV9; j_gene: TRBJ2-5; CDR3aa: ASSVERFGETQY
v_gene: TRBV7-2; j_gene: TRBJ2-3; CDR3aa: ASSFKGGFSYTDTQY
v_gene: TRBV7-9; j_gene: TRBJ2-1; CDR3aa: ASSRGTSGGYSYNEQF
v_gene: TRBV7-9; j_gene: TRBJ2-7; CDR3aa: ASSDTPGQGKWEQY
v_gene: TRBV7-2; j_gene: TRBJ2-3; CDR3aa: ASSQGVGYTQY